Listed here is a single T cell receptor beta chain. Its antigen remains unknown. This sample is part of a study of tumor-infiltrating lymphocytes in localized non-small cell lung cancer. Study as a whole: Resected tumor was paired with non-adjacent uninvolved lung from the same patient. Findings and limits, study-wide: IM1 and IM2 tumors showed no difference in T-cell fraction. Recurrence-free survival showed no association with tumor T-cell fraction.

Assay used: immunoSEQ multiplex PCR; TCRdb lists only in-frame clones, some missing. This table holds some 16,000 clones, approximately 70% found once. This clonotype originated in a human donor with non-small cell lung cancer. Specimen: lung tumor tissue.

The CDR3 spells CASSPRDGRNQPQHF. The CDR3, as DNA: TGTGCCAGCAGCCCCCGGGACGGCCGCAATCAGCCCCAGCATTTT. The chain uses TRBV9 and TRBJ1-5, with D possibly matching TRBD1 (5 bases). Trimming took 4 bases from V and 2 from J, leaving 13 bases between them. The CDR3 is 15 amino acids. Germline V gene lookup returns CDR1 SGDLS and CDR2 YYNGEE.